This T cell receptor beta chain was found in a study of read filtering for tumor transcriptome and immune sequencing. Across the whole study: Whole-transcriptome libraries were prepared after DNase treatment.

Whole-study findings and limits: Sorted CD138-negative bone marrow cells were not purified T cells. IR-seq and RNA-seq agreed better without single-read clonotypes.

The CDR3 loop spans 15 amino acids. The V segment lost 0 bases and the J segment 9 bases; nucleotides outside the gene matches: 8. The germline V gene encodes CDR1 SGHRS and CDR2 YFSETQ. This clonotype was found many times. Its specificity is unknown. The library was built from 400 ng RNA with molecular barcoded adaptors for alpha/delta and beta/gamma chains. TCRdb passed the reads through MiXCR, listing each CDR3 protein once. This sample yields about 35,000 distinct CDR3 sequences, of which 13% to 15% are seen a single time; 6.5% to 8.5% belongs to the top ten. The source material was a population of CD138-negative cells sorted from bone marrow. The chain combines TRBV5-1 with TRBJ2-1; 8 bases are shared with TRBD2. The clonotype comes from a donor at least 40 years old with multiple myeloma. CDR3 bases: TGCGCCAGCAGCTTGGAATGGCGGGGGGCGAGTGAGCAGTTCTTC. Residues: CASSLEWRGASEQFF. Using reference TRBV5-1 and TRBJ2-1 for the parts outside the CDR3, the full variable domain is KAGVTQTPRYLIKTRGQQVTLSCSPISGHRSVSWYQQTPGQGLQFLFEYFSETQRNKGNFPGRFSGRQFSNSRSEMNVSTLELGDSALYLCASSLEWRGASEQFFGPGTRLTVL.